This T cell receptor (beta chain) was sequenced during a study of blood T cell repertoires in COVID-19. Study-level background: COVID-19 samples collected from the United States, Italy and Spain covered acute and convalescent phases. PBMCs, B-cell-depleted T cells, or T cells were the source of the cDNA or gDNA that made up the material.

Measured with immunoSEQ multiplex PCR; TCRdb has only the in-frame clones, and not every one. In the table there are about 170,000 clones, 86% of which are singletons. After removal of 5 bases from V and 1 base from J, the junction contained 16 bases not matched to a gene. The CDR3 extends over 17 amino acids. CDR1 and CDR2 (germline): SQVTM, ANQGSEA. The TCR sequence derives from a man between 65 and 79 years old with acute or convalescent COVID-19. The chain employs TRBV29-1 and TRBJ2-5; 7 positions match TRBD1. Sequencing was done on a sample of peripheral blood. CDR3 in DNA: TGCAGCGTTCGTCTAGAGGGGGCCATTCGTGGCCAAGAGACCCAGTACTTC. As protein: CSVRLEGAIRGQETQYF.